Following are 12 T cell receptor beta chains from one sample sequenced in a study of cytomegalovirus exposure and HLA in healthy donors. The primer mix had 60 Vbeta and 13 Jbeta primers. Method: immunoSEQ multiplex PCR; TCRdb's copy keeps in-frame clones and lacks some. This sample has 200,000 or so clones; 77% occur once, and the top ten carry 2.1%. Source material: PBMCs. The receptors derive from a woman aged 25 to 39 in good health and CMV-seropositive.

The V and J genes are TRBV7-2 and TRBJ1-2, with D perhaps TRBD1 (5 bases). The CDR3 covers 15 residues. Trimming took 5 bases from V and 4 from J, leaving 17 bases between them. CDR1 and CDR2 (germline): SGHTA, FQGNSA. The CDR3 DNA sequence: TGTGCCAGCAGCCCGAAGGGGATGATCGGCTATGGCTACACCTTC. Translated, it gives CASSPKGMIGYGYTF.

V is TRBV2 and J is TRBJ2-1; TRBD2 aligns across 15 bases. Germline V gives CDR1 SNHLY, CDR2 FYNNEI. The length of the CDR3 is 15 residues. Trimming removed 7 bases from V and 6 bases from J; junction bases left unmatched: 4. The CDR3 DNA is TGTGCCAGCATGCGGGGACTAGCGGGGGGCAATGAGCAGTTCTTC. Amino acid sequence: CASMRGLAGGNEQFF. Full variable domain (missing parts from reference TRBV2 and TRBJ2-1): EPEVTQTPSHQVTQMGQEVILRCVPISNHLYFYWYRQILGQKVEFLVSFYNNEISEKSEIFDDQFSVERPDGSNFTLKIRSTKLEDSAMYFCASMRGLAGGNEQFFGPGTRLTVL.

This sequence joins TRBV7-9 and TRBJ2-1; 9 bases fit TRBD2. Germline lookup yields CDR1 SEHNR and CDR2 FQNEAQ (reference sequence). Trimming at V came to 0 bases and at J to 6 bases, leaving 6 bases not matched to a gene. The CDR3 totals 16 residues. The DNA of the CDR3 is TGTGCCAGCAGCTTAGCTGAGGGACTAGCATTCAATGAGCAGTTCTTC. This sequence encodes CASSLAEGLAFNEQFF.

This rearrangement joins TRBV6-6 to TRBJ1-2; D perhaps matches TRBD1 (5 bases). Germline-derived CDR1 and CDR2 are MNHNY and SVGAGI (reference sequence). Trimming removed 5 bases at V and 4 bases at J, with 17 bases between. There are 15 residues in the CDR3. Here the CDR3 reads CASSTLGGGGYGYTF. In nucleotides, the CDR3 is TGTGCCAGCAGTACCCTCGGGGGGGGAGGCTATGGCTACACCTTC.

The chain carries TRBV7-3 and TRBJ2-3, with D unclear. Germline-derived CDR1 and CDR2 are SGHTA and FQGTGA. Trimming cost V 1 base and J 3 bases, with 5 bases left between them. The CDR3 runs to 13 residues. The CDR3 DNA sequence: TGTGCCAGCAGCTTAATGTTAACAGATACGCAGTATTTT. It codes for CASSLMLTDTQYF.

The rearrangement uses TRBV9 and TRBJ2-7; no firm D call. The CDR3 is 14 residues long. The germline V gene encodes CDR1 SGDLS and CDR2 YYNGEE. The V gene lost 3 bases and the J gene lost 0 bases, with 10 bases spanning the gap. For the CDR3, the DNA is TGTGCCAGCAGCGGCTCAGGTAGCTCCTACGAGCAGTACTTC. Translated: CASSGSGSSYEQYF.

This clone was detected a few times. The V and J genes are TRBV4-3 and TRBJ2-5; 8 nucleotides line up with TRBD2. The CDR3 consists of 17 residues. V dropped 0 bases and J dropped 4; count of bases not matched to a gene: 10. CDR1 LGHNA and CDR2 YSLEER come from the germline V gene. The CDR3 region is CASSQELGRALVETQYF. CDR3 DNA: TGCGCCAGCAGCCAAGAGCTCGGGAGGGCCTTAGTAGAGACCCAGTACTTC.

This chain uses TRBV5-1 with TRBJ1-4; the D gene is possibly TRBD1 (5 bases). CDR1 is SGHRS, CDR2 YFSETQ, per germline. Trimming left V 3 bases short and J 4 bases short, with 10 bases between. The CDR3 is 14 amino acids. CDR3 in DNA: TGCGCCAGCAGCTCGGGACTGATTAATGAAAAACTGTTTTTT. It translates to CASSSGLINEKLFF. Combining the CDR3 with reference TRBV5-1 and TRBJ1-4 gives the whole variable domain KAGVTQTPRYLIKTRGQQVTLSCSPISGHRSVSWYQQTPGQGLQFLFEYFSETQRNKGNFPGRFSGRQFSNSRSEMNVSTLELGDSALYLCASSSGLINEKLFFGSGTQLSVL.

The CDR3 region has the DNA TGTGCCAGCAGCCGGGATAGGGGGTACAATGAGCAGTTCTTC. Amino acids: CASSRDRGYNEQFF. The chain joins TRBV7-2 to TRBJ2-1, with D tentatively TRBD1 (6 bases). V was cut by 5 bases and J by 4 bases, with 12 bases left in between. Per germline, CDR1 SGHTA and CDR2 FQGNSA. The CDR3 loop spans 14 amino acids.

The rearrangement uses TRBV5-1 and TRBJ2-5, with 8 bases lining up with TRBD2. The trim removed 3 bases at V and 4 bases at J, leaving 8 bases unmatched. From germline, CDR1 is SGHRS and CDR2 YFSETQ. CDR3 length: 15 residues. CDR3: CASSWTSNGAETQYF. The CDR3 region has the DNA TGCGCCAGCAGCTGGACTAGCAATGGGGCAGAGACCCAGTACTTC. Using reference TRBV5-1 and TRBJ2-5 for the parts outside the CDR3, the full variable domain is KAGVTQTPRYLIKTRGQQVTLSCSPISGHRSVSWYQQTPGQGLQFLFEYFSETQRNKGNFPGRFSGRQFSNSRSEMNVSTLELGDSALYLCASSWTSNGAETQYFGPGTRLLVL.

The chain has TRBV28 and TRBJ2-1; TRBD2 aligns across 13 bases. Trimming cost V 9 bases and J 6 bases; bases outside gene matches: 14. This CDR3 has 17 residues. The germline V gene has CDR1 MDHEN and CDR2 SYDVKM. This chain's CDR3 is CASSDSLAGGPGNEQFF. The CDR3 DNA reads as TGTGCCAGTTCGGACTCACTAGCGGGGGGGCCGGGCAATGAGCAGTTCTTC.

The chain couples TRBV19 to TRBJ1-4; 7 bases align to TRBD1. V dropped 5 bases and J dropped 7; count of bases not matched to a gene: 10. Germline V gene data show CDR1 as LNHDA and CDR2 as SQIVND (reference sequence). The CDR3 is 15 amino acids. The CDR3 protein is CASSVERGRSEKLFF. CDR3 nucleotides: TGTGCCAGTAGTGTGGAAAGGGGGCGTAGTGAAAAACTGTTTTTT.